The next 13 T cell receptor beta chains were all read from a single sample in a study of control samples from healthy donors and cancer patients (dated by TCRdb to the early 2020s). Receptor libraries were prepared by the immunoSEQ multiplex PCR assay. Entries here come from immuneACCESS through TCRdb and include only in-frame sequences with V and J called. Some clones fail to appear in such tables; in the studies checked, an unresolved V gene covers under half of the shortfall, and the cause of the remainder is unknown. This sample holds about 110,000 clones; approximately 90% were observed only once. Roughly 4% of the sample is in the top ten clones. The sequenced sample consisted of blood. The origin of the receptors is a human donor in good health. The donor label of this sample is uncertain.

V usage is TRBV6-5 and J usage is TRBJ2-7, with 7 bases matching TRBD1. The length of the CDR3 is 15 residues. Germline V gene lookup returns CDR1 MNHEY and CDR2 SVGAGI. J was trimmed by 2 bases and V by 0 bases; bases with no gene match: 4. The CDR3 sequence is CASSYSLDRAYEQYF. Here the CDR3 DNA reads TGTGCCAGCAGTTACTCCCTTGACAGGGCCTACGAGCAGTACTTC.

The V and J genes are TRBV6-1 and TRBJ1-4; 8 bases map to TRBD1. With 1 base clipped from V and 7 bases from J, the junction kept 2 bases outside the gene matches. The V gene's germline CDR1 is MNHNS and CDR2 SASEGT. The CDR3 extends over 14 amino acids. The CDR3 region has the DNA TGTGCCAGCAGTGAAGGGACAGGGCCTGAAAAACTGTTTTTT. Translation: CASSEGTGPEKLFF.

The chain combines TRBV24-1 with TRBJ2-2; tentative D call: TRBD1 (5 bases). Trimming took 5 bases from V and 0 from J, leaving 9 bases between them. CDR3 length: 15 residues. CDR1 is KGHDR, CDR2 SFDVKD, per germline. CDR3 in amino acids: CATSVQGSNTGELFF. The CDR3 DNA follows: TGTGCCACCAGTGTCCAGGGTTCGAACACCGGGGAGCTGTTTTTT.

The CDR3 nucleotides read TGTGCCACCAGTATTGGATATCAGGACTCCTACGAGCAGTACTTC. Translating it yields CATSIGYQDSYEQYF. The J gene is TRBJ2-7, the V gene TRBV24-1; D remains unclear. The CDR3 length is 15 residues. V lost 6 bases to trimming and J lost 0 bases, with 14 bases between them. Germline V gene data show CDR1 as KGHDR and CDR2 as SFDVKD.

The V gene is TRBV11-2, the J gene TRBJ1-2; maybe TRBD1 (6 bases). Trimming stripped 5 bases from V and 6 bases from J, with 13 bases between. The length of the CDR3 is 13 residues. The V gene's germline CDR1 is SGHAT and CDR2 FQNNGV. DNA for the CDR3: TGTGCCAGCAGCATTCGGGACAAGGATGGCTACACCTTC. Its protein product is CASSIRDKDGYTF.

V is TRBV7-9 and J is TRBJ1-3; TRBD1 agrees at 10 bases. The CDR3 length is 16 residues. Unmatched junction bases numbered 11, after V lost 5 bases and J lost 7 bases. Germline CDR1 is SEHNR and CDR2 is FQNEAQ (reference sequence). The DNA of the CDR3 is TGTGCCAGCAGCCTAGAGGGGACAGGGGTTGTGAACACCATATATTTT. This encodes CASSLEGTGVVNTIYF.

J is TRBJ1-5 and V is TRBV18; D gene ambiguous. The length of the CDR3 is 15 residues. V gave up 2 bases and J gave up 3 bases, with 11 bases separating them. Germline V gene data show CDR1 as KGHSH and CDR2 as LQKENI. The CDR3 region has the DNA TGTGCCAGCTCACCATCACAGAACGTCAATCAGCCCCAGCATTTT. Encoded protein: CASSPSQNVNQPQHF. Using reference TRBV18 and TRBJ1-5 for the parts outside the CDR3, the full variable domain is NAGVMQNPRHLVRRRGQEARLRCSPMKGHSHVYWYRQLPEEGLKFMVYLQKENIIDESGMPKERFSAEFPKEGPSILRIQQVVRGDSAAYFCASSPSQNVNQPQHFGDGTRLSIL.

In its sample, this clone was seen once. The V and J genes are TRBV28 and TRBJ1-6; possible D gene TRBD1, 6 bases. The CDR3 runs 14 residues. CDR1 is MDHEN and CDR2 is SYDVKM in the germline V gene. Trimming cost V 6 bases and J 7 bases, with 13 bases left between them. This CDR3 reads CASRYEGQNSPLHF. Here the CDR3 DNA reads TGTGCCAGCAGATATGAAGGACAGAATTCACCCCTCCACTTT.

The chain couples TRBV2 to TRBJ2-2; a weak D match, TRBD1 (6 bases). Germline CDR1 and CDR2: SNHLY and FYNNEI. With 6 bases removed from V and 1 base from J, the gap between germline ends came to 12 bases. The CDR3 sequence is 15 residues long. The CDR3 DNA follows: TGTGCCAGCAGCCCTCTGACAGGGAACACCGGGGAGCTGTTTTTT. Encoded protein: CASSPLTGNTGELFF.

This clone is a singleton in its sample. The rearrangement links TRBV12-3 or TRBV12-4 to TRBJ2-1; D perhaps matches TRBD2 (7 bases). The V end was cut by 8 bases, the J end by 11 bases, with 19 bases between. This CDR3 has 13 residues. CDR3 loop: CASAKGGGLQQFF. The CDR3 region has the DNA TGTGCCAGCGCCAAGGGGGGGGGCCTACAGCAGTTCTTC.

CDR3: CASSQTQGTGELFF. DNA for the CDR3: TGTGCCAGCAGCCAGACACAGGGCACCGGGGAGCTGTTTTTT. The chain uses TRBV5-6 and TRBJ2-2; TRBD1 is a possible D gene (6 bases). Germline V gene data show CDR1 as SGHDT and CDR2 as YYEEEE. The CDR3 has 14 residues. Trimming removed 4 bases from V and 4 bases from J, with 11 bases in between.

The chain uses TRBV2 and TRBJ2-7; D perhaps matches TRBD1 (6 bases). Per the germline V gene, CDR1 is SNHLY and CDR2 is FYNNEI. This CDR3 is 12 amino acids long. Trimming cost V 7 bases and J 1 base, with 8 bases left between them. CDR3: CASNRESYEQYF. The CDR3 DNA sequence: TGTGCCAGCAACAGGGAATCCTACGAGCAGTACTTC.

This clone has more than one count but fewer than ten. The chain uses TRBV6-5 and TRBJ2-7; possible D gene TRBD1, 6 bases. Germline lookup yields CDR1 MNHEY and CDR2 SVGAGI. V was trimmed by 2 bases and J by 4 bases, leaving 6 bases between them. The CDR3 extends over 12 amino acids. CDR3 in amino acids: CASSYQGYEQYF. The CDR3 DNA reads as TGTGCCAGCAGTTACCAGGGGTACGAGCAGTACTTC.